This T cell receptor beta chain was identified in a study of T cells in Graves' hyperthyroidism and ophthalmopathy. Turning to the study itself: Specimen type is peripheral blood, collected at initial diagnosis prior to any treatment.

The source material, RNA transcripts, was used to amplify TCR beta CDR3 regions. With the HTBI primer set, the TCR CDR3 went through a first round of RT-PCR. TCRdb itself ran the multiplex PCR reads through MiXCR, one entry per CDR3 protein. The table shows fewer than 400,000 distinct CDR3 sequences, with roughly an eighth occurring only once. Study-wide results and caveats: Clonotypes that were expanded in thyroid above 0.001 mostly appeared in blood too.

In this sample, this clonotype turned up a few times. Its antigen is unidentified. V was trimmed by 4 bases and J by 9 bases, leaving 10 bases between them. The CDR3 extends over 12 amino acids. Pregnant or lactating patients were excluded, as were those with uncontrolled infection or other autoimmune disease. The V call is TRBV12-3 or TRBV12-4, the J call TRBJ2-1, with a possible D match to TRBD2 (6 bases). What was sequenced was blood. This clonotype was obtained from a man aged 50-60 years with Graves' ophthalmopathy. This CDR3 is CASSWDGGEQFF. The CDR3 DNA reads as TGTGCCAGCAGTTGGGACGGGGGTGAGCAGTTCTTC.